The next 2 T cell receptor beta chains were all read from a single sample in a study of T cell repertoires in cytomegalovirus infection. MiXCR, applied by TCRdb to the reads, yields one record per CDR3 protein. The sample contains about 100,000 distinct CDR3 sequences, approximately 17% of which appear only once. The sample consisted of PBMCs. The receptors stem from a human donor in good health (CMV status not recorded). Some clones in this sample may be carry-over from other donors' samples.

A remark on this clonotype: It may be a read error: a sequence one base away is much more abundant. The CDR3 ends on some other residue instead of the conserved phenylalanine or tryptophan, so this is likely a read error. The CDR3 DNA sequence: TGTGCCAGCAGCTTACAAGTCCAGAGCAATCAGCCCCAGCATTAT. Its protein is CASSLQVQSNQPQHY. This chain uses TRBV7-2 with TRBJ1-5; D uncertain. V was pared by 2 bases and J by 1 base, with 9 bases between. Germline assignment: CDR1 SGHTA and CDR2 FQGNSA. CDR3 length: 15 amino acids.

The chain links TRBV2 to TRBJ2-3; D call uncertain. V lost 8 bases and J lost 2, with 11 bases in between. The CDR3 is made up of 13 amino acids. The germline V gene encodes CDR1 SNHLY and CDR2 FYNNEI. The CDR3 nucleotides are TGTGCCAGCCATATCCGGACCACAGATACGCAGTATTTT. Its translation: CASHIRTTDTQYF.